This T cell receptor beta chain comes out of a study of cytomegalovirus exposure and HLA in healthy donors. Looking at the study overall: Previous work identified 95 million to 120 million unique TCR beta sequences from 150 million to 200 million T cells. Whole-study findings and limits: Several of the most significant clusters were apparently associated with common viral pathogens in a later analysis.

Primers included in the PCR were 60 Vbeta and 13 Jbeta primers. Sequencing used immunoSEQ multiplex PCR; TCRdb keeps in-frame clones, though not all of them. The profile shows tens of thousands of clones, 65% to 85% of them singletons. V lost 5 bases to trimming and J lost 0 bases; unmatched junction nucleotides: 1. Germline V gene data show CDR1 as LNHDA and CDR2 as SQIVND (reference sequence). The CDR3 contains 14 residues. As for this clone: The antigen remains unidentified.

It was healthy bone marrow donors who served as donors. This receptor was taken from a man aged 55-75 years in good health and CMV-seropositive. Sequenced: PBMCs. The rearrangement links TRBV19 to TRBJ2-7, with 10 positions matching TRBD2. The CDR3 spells CASSWTSGSYEQYF. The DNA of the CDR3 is TGTGCCAGTAGTTGGACTAGCGGCTCCTACGAGCAGTACTTC.